These T cell receptor beta chains were read from a single sample in a study of blood T cells in healthy people across ages. TCRdb re-called the 5' RACE reads with MiXCR, one entry per CDR3 protein. In the table there are roughly 900,000 distinct CDR3 sequences, less than 35% of which are singletons. The sample taken for sequencing was blood. Every receptor here comes from a woman older than 75 in good health. CDR3s include the opening cysteine and the closing phenylalanine or tryptophan. The D gene is left open where the match is weak. Clone sizes are given selectively: once, few, many, or a class where the clone is expanded.

D gene	clone size	J gene	V gene	CDR3 protein	CDR3 DNA
.	few	TRBJ1-6	TRBV12-3/TRBV12-4	CASSLGDSSRSPLHF	TGTGCCAGCAGTTTAGGGGATTCGAGTCGTTCACCCCTCCACTTT
TRBD1	.	TRBJ2-2	TRBV20-1	CSVDTRDRFTGERFF	TGCAGTGTAGATACCCGGGACAGATTCACCGGGGAGCGGTTTTTT
TRBD1	many	TRBJ2-1	TRBV6-1	CASSDPSGTGDWDEQFF	TGTGCCAGCAGCGACCCCAGTGGGACAGGGGACTGGGATGAGCAGTTCTTC
.	.	TRBJ1-5	TRBV7-2	CASSSVGGSNQPQHF	TGTGCCAGCAGCTCGGTGGGGGGTAGCAATCAGCCCCAGCATTTT
.	.	TRBJ1-1	TRBV7-2	CASSFGGRRTEAFF	TGTGCCAGCAGCTTCGGGGGCAGGAGGACTGAAGCTTTCTTT
.	few	TRBJ1-4	TRBV18	CASSLQTGNEKLFF	TGTGCCAGCTCACTACAGACGGGGAATGAAAAACTGTTTTTT
.	many	TRBJ2-1	TRBV18	CASSPSGDYNEQFF	TGTGCCAGCTCACCATCAGGGGACTACAATGAGCAGTTCTTC
.	once	TRBJ2-5	TRBV18	CASSPWGGQETRYF	TGTGCCAGCTCACCCTGGGGGGGCCAGGAGACCCGGTACTTC
.	.	TRBJ2-3	TRBV6-2/TRBV6-3	CAGSYGLQKGQTDTQYF	TGTGCCGGCAGTTACGGGCTGCAGAAGGGTCAGACAGATACGCAGTATTTT
.	.	TRBJ2-2	TRBV5-1	CASSSIGASGANTGELFF	TGCGCCAGCAGCTCCATTGGAGCCTCGGGGGCGAACACCGGGGAGCTGTTTTTT
TRBD2	many	TRBJ2-5	TRBV7-2	CASSLATSGVETQYF	TGTGCCAGCAGCTTAGCCACTAGCGGGGTAGAGACCCAGTACTTC
.	many	TRBJ1-2	TRBV28	CATREQDNYGYTF	TGTGCTACCCGGGAACAGGACAACTATGGCTACACCTTC
.	many	TRBJ1-2	TRBV12-3/TRBV12-4	CASSPGKTANYGYTF	TGTGCCAGCAGTCCCGGTAAGACAGCTAACTATGGCTACACCTTC
.	few	TRBJ1-6	TRBV20-1	CSARDARDTRSPLHF	TGCAGTGCTAGAGATGCCCGGGACACCCGTTCACCCCTCCACTTT
.	many	TRBJ2-3	TRBV12-3/TRBV12-4	CASRHAGTDTQYF	TGTGCCAGCAGGCACGCGGGCACAGATACGCAGTATTTT
.	many	TRBJ2-1	TRBV7-9	CASSFLAPNEQFF	TGTGCCAGCAGCTTCCTCGCCCCCAATGAGCAGTTCTTC
TRBD2	many	TRBJ2-3	TRBV12-3/TRBV12-4	CASNPGLTSTDTQYF	TGTGCCAGCAATCCGGGACTAACTAGCACAGATACGCAGTATTTT
TRBD1	few	TRBJ1-1	TRBV20-1	CSARVDRGLNTEAFF	TGCAGTGCCCGAGTGGACAGGGGACTGAACACTGAAGCTTTCTTT
.	.	TRBJ1-5	TRBV29-1	CSVKVNQPQHF	TGCAGCGTTAAGGTAAATCAGCCCCAGCATTTT
TRBD2	few	TRBJ2-3	TRBV4-2	CASSPTSGRAVDTQYF	TGTGCCAGCAGCCCGACGAGCGGGAGGGCCGTGGATACGCAGTATTTT
.	.	TRBJ1-1	TRBV6-2/TRBV6-3	CASSYGAAEAFF	TGTGCCAGCAGTTACGGGGCAGCTGAAGCTTTCTTT
TRBD2	.	TRBJ2-3	TRBV7-2	CASSPNPLAGVRTGTQYF	TGTGCCAGCAGCCCCAACCCCCTCGCGGGGGTGCGCACAGGTACGCAGTATTTT
TRBD2	.	TRBJ2-1	TRBV2	CASTEPPSGGADEQFF	TGTGCCAGCACCGAGCCCCCTAGCGGGGGGGCCGATGAGCAGTTCTTC
TRBD2	many	TRBJ2-5	TRBV7-4	CASTPPGRGGQETQYF	TGTGCCAGCACCCCGCCCGGGCGGGGAGGGCAAGAGACCCAGTACTTC
.	.	TRBJ2-1	TRBV20-1	CSASSSNNEQVF	TGCAGTGCTAGCAGCTCGAACAATGAGCAGGTCTTC